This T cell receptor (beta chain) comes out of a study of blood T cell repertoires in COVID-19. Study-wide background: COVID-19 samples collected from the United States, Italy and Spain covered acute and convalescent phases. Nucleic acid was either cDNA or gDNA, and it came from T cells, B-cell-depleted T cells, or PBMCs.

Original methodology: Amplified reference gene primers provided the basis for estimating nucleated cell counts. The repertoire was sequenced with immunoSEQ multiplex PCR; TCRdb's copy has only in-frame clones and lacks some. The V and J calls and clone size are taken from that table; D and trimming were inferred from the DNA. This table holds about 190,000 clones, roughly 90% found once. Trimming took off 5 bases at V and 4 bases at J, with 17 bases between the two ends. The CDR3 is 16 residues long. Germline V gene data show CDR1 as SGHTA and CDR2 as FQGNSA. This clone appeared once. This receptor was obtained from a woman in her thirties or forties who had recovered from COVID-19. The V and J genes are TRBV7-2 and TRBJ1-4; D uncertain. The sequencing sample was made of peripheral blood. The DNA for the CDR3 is TGTGCCAGCAGCCTCCTTGGCGGGCAGCATAATGAAAAACTGTTTTTT. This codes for CASSLLGGQHNEKLFF.